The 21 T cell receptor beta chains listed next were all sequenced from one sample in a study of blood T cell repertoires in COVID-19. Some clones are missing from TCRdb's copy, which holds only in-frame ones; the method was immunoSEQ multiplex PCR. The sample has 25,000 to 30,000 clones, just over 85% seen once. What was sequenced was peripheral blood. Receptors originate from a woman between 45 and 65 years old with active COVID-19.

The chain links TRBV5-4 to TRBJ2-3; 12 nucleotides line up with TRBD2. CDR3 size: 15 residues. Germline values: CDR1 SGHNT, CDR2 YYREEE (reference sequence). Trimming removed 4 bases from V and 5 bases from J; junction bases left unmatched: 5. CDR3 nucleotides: TGTGCCAGCAGCCGACTAGCGGGAGATCAAGATACGCAGTATTTT. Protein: CASSRLAGDQDTQYF.

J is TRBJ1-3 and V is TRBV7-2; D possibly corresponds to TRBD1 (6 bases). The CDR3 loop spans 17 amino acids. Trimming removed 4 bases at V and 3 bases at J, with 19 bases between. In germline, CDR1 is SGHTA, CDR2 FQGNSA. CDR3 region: CASSSQGRGAVGNTIYF. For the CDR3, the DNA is TGTGCCAGCAGCTCTCAAGGTCGGGGGGCGGTTGGAAACACCATATATTTT.

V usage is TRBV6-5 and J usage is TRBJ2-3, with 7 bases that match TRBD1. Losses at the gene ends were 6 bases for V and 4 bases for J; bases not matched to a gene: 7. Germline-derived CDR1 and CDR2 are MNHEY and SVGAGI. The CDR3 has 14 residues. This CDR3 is CASSPGTAPDTQYF. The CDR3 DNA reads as TGTGCCAGCAGCCCCGGGACAGCCCCAGATACGCAGTATTTT.

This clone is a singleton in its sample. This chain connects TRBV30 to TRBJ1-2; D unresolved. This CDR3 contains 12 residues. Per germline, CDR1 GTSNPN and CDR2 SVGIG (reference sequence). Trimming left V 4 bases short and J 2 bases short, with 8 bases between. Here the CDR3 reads CAWTIQNYGYTF. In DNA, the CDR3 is TGTGCCTGGACTATCCAAAACTATGGCTACACCTTC.

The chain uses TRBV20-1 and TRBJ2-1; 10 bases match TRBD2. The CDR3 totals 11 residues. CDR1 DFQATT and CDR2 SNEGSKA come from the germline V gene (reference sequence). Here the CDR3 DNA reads TGCCGACTAGCGGGTTACAATGAGCAGTTCTTC. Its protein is CRLAGYNEQFF.

This CDR3 is CASSLYQQETQYF. CDR3 sequence (DNA): TGCGCCAGCAGCTTATATCAGCAAGAGACCCAGTACTTC. This chain joins TRBV5-1 and TRBJ2-5; no clear D gene. CDR3 length: 13 residues. V was pared by 2 bases and J by 2 bases, with 7 bases between. CDR1 is SGHRS, CDR2 YFSETQ, per germline.

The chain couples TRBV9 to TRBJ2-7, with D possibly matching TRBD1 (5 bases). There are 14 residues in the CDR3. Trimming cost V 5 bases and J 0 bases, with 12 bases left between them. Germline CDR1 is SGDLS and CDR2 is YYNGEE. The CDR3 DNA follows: TGTGCCAGCAGTGCCGGAGACAGCTCCTACGAGCAGTACTTC. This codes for CASSAGDSSYEQYF.

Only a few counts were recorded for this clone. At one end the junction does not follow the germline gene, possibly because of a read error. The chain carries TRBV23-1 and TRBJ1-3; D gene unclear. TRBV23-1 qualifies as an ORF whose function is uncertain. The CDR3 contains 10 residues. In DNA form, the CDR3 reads TGCGCCAGCAGTCAATCGGGCCCCTTGTTT. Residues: CASSQSGPLF.

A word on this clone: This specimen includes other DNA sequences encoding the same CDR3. CDR3 sequence: CASSSQGSGNTIYF. The CDR3 DNA reads as TGCGCCAGCAGCTCACAGGGCTCCGGAAACACCATATATTTT. The rearrangement links TRBV5-1 to TRBJ1-3; tentatively, D is TRBD1 (6 bases). From germline, CDR1 is SGHRS and CDR2 YFSETQ. Trimming removed 3 bases at V and 4 bases at J, with 11 bases between. This CDR3 is built from 14 residues.

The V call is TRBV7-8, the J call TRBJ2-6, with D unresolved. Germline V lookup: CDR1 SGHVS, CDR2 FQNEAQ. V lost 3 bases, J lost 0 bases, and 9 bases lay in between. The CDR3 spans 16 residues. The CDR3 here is CASSFPISSGANVLTF. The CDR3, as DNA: TGTGCCAGCAGCTTTCCAATTTCCTCTGGGGCCAACGTCCTGACTTTC.

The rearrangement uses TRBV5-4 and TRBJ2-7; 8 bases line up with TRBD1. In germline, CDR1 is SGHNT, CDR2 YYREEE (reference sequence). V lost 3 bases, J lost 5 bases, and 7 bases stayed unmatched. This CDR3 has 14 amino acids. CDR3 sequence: CASSSPSGGNEQYF. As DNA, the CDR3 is TGTGCCAGCAGCTCCCCTTCAGGGGGCAACGAGCAGTACTTC.

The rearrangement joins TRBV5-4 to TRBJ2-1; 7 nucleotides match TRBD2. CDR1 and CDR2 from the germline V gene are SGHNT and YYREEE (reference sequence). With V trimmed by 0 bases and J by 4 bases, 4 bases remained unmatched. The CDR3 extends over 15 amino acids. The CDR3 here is CASSLGGRGYNEQFF. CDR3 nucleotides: TGTGCCAGCAGCTTGGGCGGGAGAGGGTACAATGAGCAGTTCTTC.

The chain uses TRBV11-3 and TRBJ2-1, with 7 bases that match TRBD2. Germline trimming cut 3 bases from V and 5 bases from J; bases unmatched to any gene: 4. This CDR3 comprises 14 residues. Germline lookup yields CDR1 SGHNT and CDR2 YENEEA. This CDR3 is CASSFERGDNEQFF. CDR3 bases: TGTGCCAGCAGCTTTGAGCGGGGAGACAATGAGCAGTTCTTC. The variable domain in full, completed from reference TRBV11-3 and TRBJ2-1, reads EAGVVQSPRYKIIEKKQPVAFWCNPISGHNTLYWYLQNLGQGPELLIRYENEEAVDDSQLPKDRFSAERLKGVDSTLKIQPAELGDSAVYLCASSFERGDNEQFFGPGTRLTVL.

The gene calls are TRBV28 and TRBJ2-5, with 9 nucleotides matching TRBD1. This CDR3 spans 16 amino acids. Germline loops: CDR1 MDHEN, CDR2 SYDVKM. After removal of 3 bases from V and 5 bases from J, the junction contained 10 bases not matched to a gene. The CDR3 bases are TGTGCCAGCAGTTTCTCGATTACAGGGGGCCGGGAGACCCAGTACTTC. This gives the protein CASSFSITGGRETQYF.

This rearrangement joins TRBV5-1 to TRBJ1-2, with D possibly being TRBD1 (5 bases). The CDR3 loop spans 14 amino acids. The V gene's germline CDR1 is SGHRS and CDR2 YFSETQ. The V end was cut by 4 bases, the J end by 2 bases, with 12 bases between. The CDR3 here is CASSPEGLNYGYTF. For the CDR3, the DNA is TGCGCCAGCAGCCCGGAGGGGCTAAACTATGGCTACACCTTC.

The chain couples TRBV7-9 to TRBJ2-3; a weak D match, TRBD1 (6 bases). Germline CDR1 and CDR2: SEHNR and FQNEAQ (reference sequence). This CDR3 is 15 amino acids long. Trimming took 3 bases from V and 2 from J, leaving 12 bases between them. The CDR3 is CASSFRGQNTDTQYF. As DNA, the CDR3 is TGTGCCAGCAGCTTTAGAGGACAGAACACAGATACGCAGTATTTT.

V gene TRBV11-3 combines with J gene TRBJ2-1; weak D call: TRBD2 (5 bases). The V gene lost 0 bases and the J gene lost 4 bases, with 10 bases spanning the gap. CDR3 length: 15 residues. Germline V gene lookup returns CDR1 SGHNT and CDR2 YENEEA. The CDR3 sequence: CASSLDRGGYNEQFF. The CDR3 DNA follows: TGTGCCAGCAGCTTAGATCGGGGTGGTTACAATGAGCAGTTCTTC.

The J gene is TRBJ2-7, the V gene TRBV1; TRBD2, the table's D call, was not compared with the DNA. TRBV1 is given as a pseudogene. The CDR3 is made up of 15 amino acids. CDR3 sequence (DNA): TGCACCAGCCTCCGGGGGGGGGACACCGTCGACGAGCAGTACTTC. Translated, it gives CTSLRGGDTVDEQYF.

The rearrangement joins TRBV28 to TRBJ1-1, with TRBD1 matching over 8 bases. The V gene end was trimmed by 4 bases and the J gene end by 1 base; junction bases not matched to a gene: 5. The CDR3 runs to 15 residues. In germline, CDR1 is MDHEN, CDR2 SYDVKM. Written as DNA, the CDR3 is TGTGCCAGCAGTTCAGGGGGCGAAGGGAACACTGAAGCTTTCTTT. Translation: CASSSGGEGNTEAFF. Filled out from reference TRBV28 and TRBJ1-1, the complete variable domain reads DVKVTQSSRYLVKRTGEKVFLECVQDMDHENMFWYRQDPGLGLRLIYFSYDVKMKEKGDIPEGYSVSREKKERFSLILESASTNQTSMYLCASSSGGEGNTEAFFGQGTRLTVV.

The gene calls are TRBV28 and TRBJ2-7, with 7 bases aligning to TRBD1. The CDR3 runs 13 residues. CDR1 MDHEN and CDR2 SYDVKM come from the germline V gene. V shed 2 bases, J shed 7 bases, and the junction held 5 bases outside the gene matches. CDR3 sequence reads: CASSLDRVGEQYF. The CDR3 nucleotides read TGTGCCAGCAGTTTAGACAGGGTTGGGGAGCAGTACTTC. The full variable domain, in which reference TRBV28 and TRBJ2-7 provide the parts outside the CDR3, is DVKVTQSSRYLVKRTGEKVFLECVQDMDHENMFWYRQDPGLGLRLIYFSYDVKMKEKGDIPEGYSVSREKKERFSLILESASTNQTSMYLCASSLDRVGEQYFGPGTRLTVT.

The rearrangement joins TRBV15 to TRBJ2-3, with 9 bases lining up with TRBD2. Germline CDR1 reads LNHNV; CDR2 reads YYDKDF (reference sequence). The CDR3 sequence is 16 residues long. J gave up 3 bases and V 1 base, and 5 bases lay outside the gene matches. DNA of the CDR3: TGTGCCACCAGCAGAGTAGCAGCGGGAGGAACAGATACGCAGTATTTT. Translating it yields CATSRVAAGGTDTQYF. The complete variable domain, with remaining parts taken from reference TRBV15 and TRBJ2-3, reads DAMVIQNPRYQVTQFGKPVTLSCSQTLNHNVMYWYQQKSSQAPKLLFHYYDKDFNNEADTPDNFQSRRPNTSFCFLDIRSPGLGDTAMYLCATSRVAAGGTDTQYFGPGTRLTVL.